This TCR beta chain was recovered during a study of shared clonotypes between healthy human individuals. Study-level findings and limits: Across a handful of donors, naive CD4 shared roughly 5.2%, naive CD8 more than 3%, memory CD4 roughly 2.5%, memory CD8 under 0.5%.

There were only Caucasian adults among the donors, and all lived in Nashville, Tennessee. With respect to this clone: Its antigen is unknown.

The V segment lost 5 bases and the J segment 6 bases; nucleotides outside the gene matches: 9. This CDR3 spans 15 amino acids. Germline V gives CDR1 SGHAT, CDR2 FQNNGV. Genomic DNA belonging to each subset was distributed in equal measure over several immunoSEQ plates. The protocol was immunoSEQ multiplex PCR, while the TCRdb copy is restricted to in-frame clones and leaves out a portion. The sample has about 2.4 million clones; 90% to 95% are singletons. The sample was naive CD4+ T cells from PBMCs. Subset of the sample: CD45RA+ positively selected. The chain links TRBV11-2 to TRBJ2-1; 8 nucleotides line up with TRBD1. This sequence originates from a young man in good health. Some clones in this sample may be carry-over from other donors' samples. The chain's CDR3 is CASSGYRGRFNEQFF. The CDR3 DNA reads TGTGCCAGCAGCGGTTACAGGGGGAGATTCAATGAGCAGTTCTTC.